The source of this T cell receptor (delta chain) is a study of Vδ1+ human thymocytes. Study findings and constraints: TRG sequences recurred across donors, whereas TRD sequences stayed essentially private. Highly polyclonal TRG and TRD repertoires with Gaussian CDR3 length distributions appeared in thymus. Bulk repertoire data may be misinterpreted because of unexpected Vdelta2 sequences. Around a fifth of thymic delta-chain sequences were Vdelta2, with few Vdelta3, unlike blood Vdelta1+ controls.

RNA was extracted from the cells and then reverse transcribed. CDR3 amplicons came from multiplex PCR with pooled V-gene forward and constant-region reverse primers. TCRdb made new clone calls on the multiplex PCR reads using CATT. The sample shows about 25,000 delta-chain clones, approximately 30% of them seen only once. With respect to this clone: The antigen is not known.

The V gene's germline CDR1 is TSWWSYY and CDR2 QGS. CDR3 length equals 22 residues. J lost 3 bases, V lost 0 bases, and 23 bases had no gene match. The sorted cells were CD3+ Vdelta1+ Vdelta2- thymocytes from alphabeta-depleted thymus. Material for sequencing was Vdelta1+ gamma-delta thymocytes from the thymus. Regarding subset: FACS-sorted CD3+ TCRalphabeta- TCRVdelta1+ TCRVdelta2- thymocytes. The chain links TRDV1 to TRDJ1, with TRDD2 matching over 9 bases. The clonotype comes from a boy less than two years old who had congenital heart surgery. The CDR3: CALGELEAFLRPTGANADKLIF. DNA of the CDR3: TGTGCTCTTGGGGAACTTGAGGCCTTCCTACGGCCCACTGGGGCTAACGCCGATAAACTCATCTTT.